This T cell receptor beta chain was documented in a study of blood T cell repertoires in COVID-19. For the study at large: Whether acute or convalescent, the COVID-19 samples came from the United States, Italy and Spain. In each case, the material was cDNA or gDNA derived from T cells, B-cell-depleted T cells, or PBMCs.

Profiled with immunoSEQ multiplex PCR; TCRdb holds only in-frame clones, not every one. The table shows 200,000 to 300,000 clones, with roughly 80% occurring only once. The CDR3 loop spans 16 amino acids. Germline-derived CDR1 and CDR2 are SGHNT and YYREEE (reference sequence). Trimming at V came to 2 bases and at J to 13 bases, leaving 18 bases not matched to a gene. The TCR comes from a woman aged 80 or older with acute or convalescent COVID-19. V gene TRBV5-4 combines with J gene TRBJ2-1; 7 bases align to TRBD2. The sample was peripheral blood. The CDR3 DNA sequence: TGTGCCAGCAGCTTTGGGCTAGGCGGGGGAGGAGGGGCACAGTTCTTC. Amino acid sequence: CASSFGLGGGGGAQFF.